Listed below are T cell receptor beta chains from one sample, sequenced in a study of type 1 regulatory T cells. TCRdb analysed the reads with MiXCR anew, one entry per CDR3 protein. The sample holds around 88,000 distinct CDR3 sequences, roughly 28% seen once. Sequenced sample: CD4+ T cells, either the whole sample or a sorted fraction (not recorded which). These TCRs come from a human donor in good health. Both conserved end residues are part of each CDR3. The D gene is left open where the match is weak. Clone size, where shown, is once, few, many, or a class for clones that have expanded.

>TRBJ2-1|NA|TRBV24-1|many
CATSDPGGYNEQFF
TGTGCCACCAGTGACCCCGGGGGCTACAATGAGCAGTTCTTC
>TRBJ2-6|NA|TRBV2|few
CASSFELNPSGANVLTF
TGTGCCAGCAGTTTCGAACTTAATCCCTCTGGGGCCAACGTCCTGACTTTC
>TRBJ2-7|TRBD2|TRBV7-9|NA
CAIPGTSGALEQYF
TGTGCCATCCCCGGGACTAGCGGGGCCCTCGAGCAGTACTTC
>TRBJ2-3|TRBD2|TRBV5-1|NA
CASSLELAGNTDTQYF
TGCGCCAGCAGCTTGGAACTAGCGGGAAACACAGATACGCAGTATTTT
>TRBJ1-5|NA|TRBV2|many
CASTEQDLRANQPQHF
TGTGCCAGCACCGAGCAAGATCTAAGGGCCAATCAGCCCCAGCATTTT
>TRBJ1-2|NA|TRBV14|once
CASSQATGYGYTF
TGTGCCAGCAGCCAAGCCACAGGCTATGGCTACACCTTC
>TRBJ2-1|TRBD2|TRBV7-2|NA
CASSWGGRGTYNEQFF
TGTGCCAGCAGCTGGGGCGGGAGAGGGACCTACAATGAGCAGTTCTTC
>TRBJ1-1|NA|TRBV25-1|NA
CASSESRINTEAFF
TGTGCCAGCAGTGAATCCAGGATCAACACTGAAGCTTTCTTT
>TRBJ2-3|NA|TRBV7-2|once
CASSLDGLDTQYF
TGTGCCAGCAGCTTAGATGGACTAGATACGCAGTATTTT
>TRBJ1-1|NA|TRBV21-1|few
CASSEHREIVNTEAFF
TGTGCCAGCAGTGAGCACAGGGAAATCGTGAACACTGAAGCTTTCTTT
>TRBJ2-2|NA|TRBV7-2|few
CASSLNARTLTGELFF
TGTGCCAGCAGCTTAAATGCTCGTACCCTCACCGGGGAGCTGTTTTTT
>TRBJ2-2|TRBD2|TRBV19|NA
CASRPGLGVYTGELFF
TGTGCCAGTAGGCCTGGACTAGGGGTCTACACCGGGGAGCTGTTTTTT
>TRBJ2-1|TRBD2|TRBV20-1|NA
CSARAGGYNEQFF
TGCAGTGCTAGGGCGGGAGGCTACAATGAGCAGTTCTTC
>TRBJ1-1|NA|TRBV5-1|NA
CASSLGQMNTEAFF
TGCGCCAGCAGCTTGGGACAGATGAACACTGAAGCTTTCTTT
>TRBJ2-7|NA|TRBV7-2|NA
CASSLDPGDIYEQYF
TGTGCCAGCAGCTTAGACCCGGGAGACATCTACGAGCAGTACTTC
>TRBJ2-2|TRBD1|TRBV20-1|few
CSAREGGTGFTGELFF
TGCAGTGCTAGAGAGGGAGGGACAGGGTTCACCGGGGAGCTGTTTTTT
>TRBJ1-2|NA|TRBV11-2|NA
CASSPLLAGGYGYTF
TGTGCCAGCAGTCCCCTTTTGGCCGGGGGTTATGGCTACACCTTC
>TRBJ2-1|TRBD2|TRBV20-1|NA
CSFAGLADEQFF
TGCAGCTTCGCGGGACTAGCCGATGAGCAGTTCTTC
>TRBJ2-2|NA|TRBV7-2|NA
CASSPRGPNTGELFF
TGTGCCAGCAGCCCGCGTGGCCCGAACACCGGGGAGCTGTTTTTT
>TRBJ2-5|NA|TRBV5-1|few
CASSSPGPQETQYF
TGCGCCAGCAGCTCACCGGGACCCCAAGAGACCCAGTACTTC
>TRBJ2-5|TRBD1|TRBV19|NA
CASSDRGKEETQYF
TGTGCCAGTAGTGACAGGGGCAAGGAGGAGACCCAGTACTTC
>TRBJ2-7|NA|TRBV2|few
CASSADGRLTYEQYF
TGTGCCAGCAGCGCAGACGGACGCCTTACCTACGAGCAGTACTTC
>TRBJ1-2|NA|TRBV7-2|NA
CASSLALGGYTF
TGTGCCAGCAGCTTAGCGTTGGGAGGCTACACCTTC
>TRBJ2-1|TRBD2|TRBV5-1|NA
CASSLVAGVNNEQFF
TGCGCCAGCAGCTTGGTGGCGGGAGTCAACAATGAGCAGTTCTTC
>TRBJ2-3|TRBD2|TRBV4-3|few
CASSGTAGNTDTQYF
TGCGCCAGCAGCGGCACAGCGGGGAACACAGATACGCAGTATTTT
>TRBJ2-7|TRBD2|TRBV19|few
CASRGAGDSYEQYF
TGTGCCAGTAGAGGGGCGGGGGACTCCTACGAGCAGTACTTC
>TRBJ2-1|NA|TRBV30|NA
CAWSVFRTYNEQFF
TGTGCCTGGAGTGTATTCCGGACCTACAATGAGCAGTTCTTC
>TRBJ2-7|TRBD1|TRBV5-1|few
CASTGQGAIYEQYF
TGCGCCAGTACGGGACAGGGGGCAATCTACGAGCAGTACTTC
>TRBJ1-1|NA|TRBV4-3|few
CVSSQDWSGAEAFF
TGCGTCAGCAGCCAAGATTGGTCAGGGGCTGAAGCTTTCTTT
>TRBJ2-7|NA|TRBV29-1|NA
CSVTVAGAAYEQYF
TGCAGCGTGACGGTCGCGGGGGCAGCCTACGAGCAGTACTTC
>TRBJ2-5|NA|TRBV29-1|few
CSAGGGQPEETQYF
TGCAGCGCTGGGGGCGGACAGCCTGAAGAGACCCAGTACTTC